Below, 19 T cell receptor beta chains from the same sample are listed, as sequenced in a study of shared clonotypes between healthy human individuals. Sequencing was performed with immunoSEQ multiplex PCR; in TCRdb, only in-frame clones are kept and a portion is missing. The sample holds under 2.5 million clones, around 92% seen once. The specimen sequenced was naive CD4+ T cells from PBMCs. Subset: CD45RA+ positively selected. The receptors derive from a man in his late teens or twenties in good health. Some clones in this sample may be carry-over from other donors' samples.

The CDR3 DNA sequence: TGCGCCAGCAGCCCGGGACAGTATGAAGGAAAACTGTTTTTT. It translates to CASSPGQYEGKLFF. This chain uses TRBV5-1 with TRBJ1-4; 7 nucleotides line up with TRBD1. This CDR3 has 14 amino acids. Germline V gives CDR1 SGHRS, CDR2 YFSETQ. V lost 4 bases to trimming and J lost 10 bases; unmatched junction nucleotides: 10.

V usage is TRBV5-1 and J usage is TRBJ2-1; TRBD1 might be the D (5 bases). V was trimmed by 3 bases and J by 3 bases, leaving 16 bases between them. The germline V gene has CDR1 SGHRS and CDR2 YFSETQ. The CDR3 extends over 16 amino acids. The CDR3: CASSSQELAGYNEQFF. The CDR3 nucleotides are TGCGCCAGCAGCTCACAGGAGTTAGCAGGCTACAATGAGCAGTTCTTC.

For this clone: Other DNA sequences in the sample encode the same CDR3. The genes are TRBV10-2 and TRBJ1-5, with D possibly being TRBD1 (6 bases). The V gene's germline CDR1 is WSHSY and CDR2 SAAADI. V was clipped by 0 bases and J by 2 bases, with 11 bases between them. The CDR3 has 16 amino acids. The CDR3, as DNA: TGCGCCAGCAGTGAGTCGGGCAGGGGAGGCAATCAGCCCCAGCATTTT. It codes for CASSESGRGGNQPQHF.

This clone was picked up many times. V gene TRBV30 combines with J gene TRBJ1-5; D uncertain. V lost 1 base to trimming and J lost 3 bases, with 13 bases between them. The CDR3 runs 15 residues. Germline V gene sequence: CDR1 GTSNPN, CDR2 SVGIG (reference sequence). CDR3 protein: CAWSARGLYNQPQHF. The CDR3 DNA reads as TGTGCCTGGAGTGCTCGTGGCCTTTACAATCAGCCCCAGCATTTT.

This clone was found a few times. This chain connects TRBV7-8 to TRBJ2-7, with 7 bases fitting TRBD1. CDR3 length: 14 residues. Germline assignment: CDR1 SGHVS and CDR2 FQNEAQ. J was trimmed by 2 bases and V by 1 base; bases with no gene match: 2. The CDR3 coding sequence is TGTGCCAGCAGCTTAGTCCAGGGGGCCTACGAGCAGTACTTC. Its protein is CASSLVQGAYEQYF.

The V and J genes are TRBV7-8 and TRBJ2-7; D gene ambiguous. From germline, CDR1 is SGHVS and CDR2 FQNEAQ. Trimming stripped 5 bases from V and 1 base from J, with 15 bases between. The CDR3 consists of 15 residues. CDR3 bases: TGTGCCAGCAGCCGCCGAGTTGGGGAATCCTACGAGCAGTACTTC. Protein product: CASSRRVGESYEQYF.

This clone was detected only once. The V gene is TRBV9, the J gene TRBJ1-2, with D perhaps matching TRBD1 (5 bases). The CDR3 sequence is 13 residues long. Looked up from germline, CDR1 is SGDLS and CDR2 is YYNGEE. V was cut by 3 bases and J by 8 bases, with 14 bases left in between. The CDR3 DNA sequence: TGTGCCAGCAGCGACCTCTCACGGGGCGGCTACACCTTC. Residues: CASSDLSRGGYTF. Combining the CDR3 with reference TRBV9 and TRBJ1-2 gives the whole variable domain DSGVTQTPKHLITATGQRVTLRCSPRSGDLSVYWYQQSLDQGLQFLIQYYNGEERAKGNILERFSAQQFPDLHSELNLSSLELGDSALYFCASSDLSRGGYTFGSGTRLTVV.

Only one count was recorded for this clone. The chain employs TRBV7-3 and TRBJ1-2; 10 bases fit TRBD1. The V and J ends lost 5 bases and 8 bases, in that order; junction bases with no gene match: 8. Germline loops: CDR1 SGHTA, CDR2 FQGTGA. The CDR3 spans 14 residues. CDR3 nucleotides: TGTGCCAGCAGCCTCGGACAGGGGGTCGTCGGCTACACCTTC. Translated: CASSLGQGVVGYTF. The full variable domain, in which reference TRBV7-3 and TRBJ1-2 provide the parts outside the CDR3, is GAGVSQTPSNKVTEKGKYVELRCDPISGHTALYWYRQSLGQGPEFLIYFQGTGAADDSGLPNDRFFAVRPEGSVSTLKIQRTERGDSAVYLCASSLGQGVVGYTFGSGTRLTVV.

This sequence joins TRBV28 and TRBJ1-1, with D possibly TRBD1 on 5 matching bases. Germline CDR1 reads MDHEN; CDR2 reads SYDVKM. The CDR3 is made up of 16 amino acids. Trimming shortened V by 8 bases and J by 1 base, and 20 bases separated the two germline ends. The CDR3 DNA is TGTGCCAGCGGACTAGGCGGGGGGACTCAGAACACTGAAGCTTTCTTT. It specifies CASGLGGGTQNTEAFF.

J is TRBJ2-3 and V is TRBV9; 7 bases align to TRBD2. This CDR3 spans 14 amino acids. Germline V gives CDR1 SGDLS, CDR2 YYNGEE. V shed 7 bases, J shed 2 bases, and the junction held 7 bases outside the gene matches. The CDR3 DNA sequence: TGTGCCAGCGGGAGGGTCGCCTACACAGATACGCAGTATTTT. It encodes CASGRVAYTDTQYF.

The chain uses TRBV11-2 and TRBJ2-7, with 7 bases fitting TRBD2. This CDR3 comprises 14 residues. Trimming cost V 2 bases and J 1 base; bases outside gene matches: 2. CDR1 is SGHAT and CDR2 is FQNNGV in the germline V gene. CDR3 nucleotides: TGTGCCAGCAGCTTATCTAGCGGATCCTACGAGCAGTACTTC. Translating gives CASSLSSGSYEQYF.

This chain joins TRBV5-1 and TRBJ1-3, with a tentative D call TRBD1 (5 bases). The CDR3 contains 16 residues. Looked up from germline, CDR1 is SGHRS and CDR2 is YFSETQ. V lost 1 base to trimming and J lost 1 base, with 12 bases between them. The CDR3 reads CASSLRAGGSGNTIYF. The DNA of the CDR3 is TGCGCCAGCAGCTTGAGGGCCGGGGGTTCTGGAAACACCATATATTTT.

The genes are TRBV28 and TRBJ2-1; D is possibly TRBD2 (6 bases). The CDR3 contains 15 residues. Looked up from germline, CDR1 is MDHEN and CDR2 is SYDVKM. V lost 5 bases, J lost 11 bases, and 22 bases lay in between. The CDR3 nucleotides are TGTGCCAGCAGTCAACTAGCCGAAGTTACAATGAAGCAGTTCTTC. Its protein product is CASSQLAEVTMKQFF.

The rearrangement joins TRBV28 to TRBJ2-7; the D is unclear. The germline V gene encodes CDR1 MDHEN and CDR2 SYDVKM. V was trimmed by 7 bases and J by 5 bases, leaving 9 bases between them. There are 11 residues in the CDR3. In nucleotides, the CDR3 is TGTGCCAGCACATCTAGGAACGAGCAGTACTTC. Translated: CASTSRNEQYF. The complete variable domain, with remaining parts taken from reference TRBV28 and TRBJ2-7, reads DVKVTQSSRYLVKRTGEKVFLECVQDMDHENMFWYRQDPGLGLRLIYFSYDVKMKEKGDIPEGYSVSREKKERFSLILESASTNQTSMYLCASTSRNEQYFGPGTRLTVT.

The chain combines TRBV28 with TRBJ1-3, with TRBD1 as a possible D gene (6 bases). CDR1 MDHEN and CDR2 SYDVKM come from the germline V gene. This CDR3 region has 15 residues. Trimming cost V 2 bases and J 4 bases, with 12 bases left between them. The CDR3 region has the DNA TGTGCCAGCAGTTTAACGGGGGCGAGGGGAAACACCATATATTTT. Translation gives CASSLTGARGNTIYF.

The V call is TRBV21-1, the J call TRBJ2-1; the table names TRBD2, a call not compared with the DNA. TRBV21-1 is reported as a pseudogene. The CDR3 has 20 residues. CDR3 bases: TGTGCCAGCAGCAAAACTTTTTTAGCTAGCGGGAGGTTCACACGGAATGAGCAGTTCTTC. Translating gives CASSKTFLASGRFTRNEQFF.

The chain combines TRBV6-5 with TRBJ2-1, with D perhaps matching TRBD2 (6 bases). V lost 10 bases and J 9 bases, leaving 19 bases between the germline ends. CDR1 and CDR2 from the germline V gene are MNHEY and SVGAGI. The CDR3 is 13 amino acids. The CDR3 spells CATGLARLAEQFF. CDR3 nucleotide sequence: TGTGCCACCGGCCTAGCGCGTCTTGCTGAGCAGTTCTTC.

The genes are TRBV28 and TRBJ2-7, with TRBD1 identical over 8 bases. The CDR3 is 16 amino acids. Germline V gene data show CDR1 as MDHEN and CDR2 as SYDVKM. After removal of 4 bases from V and 7 bases from J, the junction contained 15 bases not matched to a gene. The CDR3 protein is CASSSPSSTGGREQYF. The CDR3 DNA is TGTGCCAGCAGTTCCCCGTCCTCAACAGGGGGGCGAGAGCAGTACTTC.

The rearrangement joins TRBV5-1 to TRBJ2-1, with D possibly being TRBD1 or TRBD2 (5 bases each). V was trimmed by 2 bases and J by 2 bases, leaving 11 bases between them. Germline V gives CDR1 SGHRS, CDR2 YFSETQ. The CDR3 loop spans 15 amino acids. CDR3 region: CASSFSGPPYNEQFF. In DNA, the CDR3 is TGCGCCAGCAGCTTTTCGGGGCCTCCCTACAATGAGCAGTTCTTC.